The T cell receptor (beta chain) described here comes from a study of blood T cell repertoires in COVID-19. Study overall: Sources were T cells, B-cell-depleted T cells, or PBMCs; the material itself was cDNA or gDNA.

TCRdb keeps only in-frame clones here, not all; method: immunoSEQ multiplex PCR. In the table there are about 330,000 clones, around 87% of which are singletons. In germline, CDR1 is LNHDA, CDR2 SQIVND (reference sequence). This CDR3 has 17 residues. Between the trimmed V and J ends, which lost 1 base and 5 bases, there was a span of 20 bases. Participants were aged about 18 to 89 years, lived in around 22 US areas, and enrolled virtually. Participants' reported clinical history set cohort assignment. The specimen sequenced was PBMCs or T cells enriched from blood (not recorded which). This receptor was taken from a woman between 25 and 40 years old who had recovered from COVID-19. The chain has TRBV19 and TRBJ1-1; D is perhaps TRBD1 (5 bases). The CDR3 region has the DNA TGTGCCAGTAGTATAGCCCCTCTAATTAGGGGATGGACTGAAGCTTTCTTT. The encoded protein is CASSIAPLIRGWTEAFF.